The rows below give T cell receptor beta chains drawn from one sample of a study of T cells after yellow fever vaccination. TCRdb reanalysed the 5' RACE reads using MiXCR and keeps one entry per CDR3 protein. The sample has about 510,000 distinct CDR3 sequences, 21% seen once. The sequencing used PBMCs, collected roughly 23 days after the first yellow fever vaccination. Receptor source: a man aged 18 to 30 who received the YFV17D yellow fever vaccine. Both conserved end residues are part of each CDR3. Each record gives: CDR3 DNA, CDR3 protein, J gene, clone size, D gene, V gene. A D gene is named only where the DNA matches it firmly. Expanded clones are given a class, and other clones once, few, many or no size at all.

TGTGCCAGCAGCCAAGCGGAACAGGAGGACACTGAAGCTTTCTTT	CASSQAEQEDTEAFF	TRBJ1-1	few	.	TRBV4-2
TGTGCCAGCAGTTACTCGATATCCCCACCGACCCTCCAATACTTC	CASSYSISPPTLQYF	TRBJ2-4	few	.	TRBV6-5
TGTGCCAGCAGTTCGAAGAGGGGGACAGATACGCAGTATTTT	CASSSKRGTDTQYF	TRBJ2-3	few	.	TRBV6-5
TGCAGTGCTAGATCGGCCGTTTCTGGAAACACCATATATTTT	CSARSAVSGNTIYF	TRBJ1-3	.	.	TRBV20-1
TGTGCCAGCAGTTGGGATTTTATGAACACTGAAGCTTTCTTT	CASSWDFMNTEAFF	TRBJ1-1	few	.	TRBV6-5
TGCAGCACTACGACAGGGTTCGGTGAGCAGTTCTTC	CSTTTGFGEQFF	TRBJ2-1	many	TRBD1	TRBV29-1
TGCAGCGCCCGGGAGGCCTACGAGCAGTACTTC	CSAREAYEQYF	TRBJ2-7	few	TRBD2	TRBV29-1
TGTGCCAGCAGAGCCCCTGGGGGGCGGGTCGATGGCTACACCTTC	CASRAPGGRVDGYTF	TRBJ1-2	many	.	TRBV6-1
TGTGCCAGCAGCCGTCGGATGGGGGCAGGTGGGAACACTGAAGCTTTCTTT	CASSRRMGAGGNTEAFF	TRBJ1-1	.	.	TRBV4-2
TGTGCCAGCAGCGACAGGGGACGAACTAATCAGCCCCAGCATTTT	CASSDRGRTNQPQHF	TRBJ1-5	few	TRBD1	TRBV6-1
TGTGCCGGACGGGTCACCCCAAGGCAGGATACGCAGTATTTT	CAGRVTPRQDTQYF	TRBJ2-3	few	.	TRBV21-1
TGTGCCAGCAGCTTAAGCCGGGATAATTCACCCCTCCACTTT	CASSLSRDNSPLHF	TRBJ1-6	.	.	TRBV7-9
TGCGCCAGCAGCCAAGATTACGAGCGGGGCAAAAACATTCAGTACTTC	CASSQDYERGKNIQYF	TRBJ2-4	.	TRBD2	TRBV4-3
TGCGCCAGCAGCCCTGGGGTCGACTCGAACACCGGGGAGCTGTTTTTT	CASSPGVDSNTGELFF	TRBJ2-2	.	.	TRBV5-1
TGTGCCAGCTCACCACCGGGGCAGGGGAGAGTTCGGGATACGCAGTATTTT	CASSPPGQGRVRDTQYF	TRBJ2-3	.	.	TRBV18
TGCGCCAGCAGCCAAGAAGGGAGTTGGCAGGGGAGATCTAATGAAATTAATTCACCCCTCCACTTT	CASSQEGSWQGRSNEINSPLHF	TRBJ1-6	.	.	TRBV4-1
TGTGCCAGCAGCAAAGTCTTAAGGGATGAAAAACTGTTTTTT	CASSKVLRDEKLFF	TRBJ1-4	.	.	TRBV21-1
TGCAGTGCTAGGTACCGTGGGACAGGGCCCGGGGAGCTGTTTTTT	CSARYRGTGPGELFF	TRBJ2-2	few	TRBD1	TRBV20-1
TGTGCCAGCAGCGGCGCGACTGGCGGTCTCACAGATACGCAGTATTTT	CASSGATGGLTDTQYF	TRBJ2-3	.	.	TRBV5-4
TGTGCCAGCACCCCCACGGGACAGGGTTTGGAGACCCAGTACTTC	CASTPTGQGLETQYF	TRBJ2-5	.	TRBD1	TRBV6-2/TRBV6-3
TGTGCCAGCGCAAGTGCCAGGGGGGATAGAGGTCAGCCCCAGCATTTT	CASASARGDRGQPQHF	TRBJ1-5	few	TRBD1	TRBV6-2/TRBV6-3
TGTGCCACCAGCACGGGAGGAAAGGCGAACACCGGGGAGCTGTTTTTT	CATSTGGKANTGELFF	TRBJ2-2	.	TRBD2	TRBV15
TGTGCCAGCAGCCAAAGCAACACCGGGGAGCTGTTTTTT	CASSQSNTGELFF	TRBJ2-2	.	.	TRBV14